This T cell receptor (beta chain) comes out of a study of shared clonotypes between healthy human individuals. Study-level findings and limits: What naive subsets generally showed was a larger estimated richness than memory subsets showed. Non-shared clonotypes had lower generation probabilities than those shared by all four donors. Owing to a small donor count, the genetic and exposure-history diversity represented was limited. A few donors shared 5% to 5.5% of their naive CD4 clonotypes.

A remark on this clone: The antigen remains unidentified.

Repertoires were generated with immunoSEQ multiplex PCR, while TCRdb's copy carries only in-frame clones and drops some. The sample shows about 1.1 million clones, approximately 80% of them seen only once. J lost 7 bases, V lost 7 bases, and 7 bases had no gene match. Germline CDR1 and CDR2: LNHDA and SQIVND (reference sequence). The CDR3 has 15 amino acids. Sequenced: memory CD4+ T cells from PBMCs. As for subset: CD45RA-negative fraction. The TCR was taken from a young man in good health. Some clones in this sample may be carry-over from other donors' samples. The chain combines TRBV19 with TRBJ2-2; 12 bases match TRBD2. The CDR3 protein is CASTGLAGFNGELFF. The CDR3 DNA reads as TGTGCCAGTACCGGACTAGCGGGATTTAACGGGGAGCTGTTTTTT. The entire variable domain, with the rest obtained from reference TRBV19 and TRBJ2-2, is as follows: DGGITQSPKYLFRKEGQNVTLSCEQNLNHDAMYWYRQDPGQGLRLIYYSQIVNDFQKGDIAEGYSVSREKKESFPLTVTSAQKNPTAFYLCASTGLAGFNGELFFGEGSRLTVL.